Sequencing of this T cell receptor (beta chain) was carried out in a study of STAT5B mutations in CD4+ large granular lymphocyte leukemia. V was shortened by 4 bases and J by 4 bases, with 20 bases between the two germline ends. CDR1 and CDR2 from the germline V gene are SGHRS and YFSETQ. The length of the CDR3 is 16 residues. The protocol was immunoSEQ multiplex PCR, while the TCRdb copy is restricted to in-frame clones and leaves out a portion. The repertoire includes some 30,000 clones, about 82% of them detected once, and 4.4% sits in the top ten. The genes are TRBV5-1 and TRBJ1-2; D uncertain. Sequenced material: CD4+ T cells from blood buffy coats. This TCR was sampled from a human donor in good health. The CDR3 coding sequence is TGCGCCAGCAGCGTTGGCGGAGGCGGCACCACCTATGGCTACACCTTC. Protein sequence: CASSVGGGGTTYGYTF.